These 21 T cell receptor beta chains share one sample of origin, sequenced in a study of cytomegalovirus exposure and HLA in healthy donors (dated by TCRdb to the late 2010s). Library preparation employed the immunoSEQ multiplex PCR assay. For the multiplex PCR, a mixture combining 60 forward primers for TCR Vbeta segments and 13 reverse primers for TCR Jbeta segments was used. The table was pulled from immuneACCESS by TCRdb, which kept in-frame rearrangements only. Such tables lose some clones; where checked, under half of the loss comes from unresolved V genes, and the rest has no known cause. The data table for this sample lists 90,000 to 130,000 clones. 3% to 4.5% of the sample is taken by the ten largest. Sample: PBMCs. These receptors all come from a young man in good health and CMV-seronegative.

The chain couples TRBV18 to TRBJ1-1; D is perhaps TRBD1 (5 bases). CDR3 size: 13 residues. V dropped 2 bases and J dropped 10 bases, with 14 bases sitting between them. Germline V gives CDR1 KGHSH, CDR2 LQKENI. CDR3 protein: CASSPTGGRRAFF. CDR3 DNA: TGTGCCAGCTCACCAACAGGAGGGCGCCGAGCTTTCTTT.

The chain carries TRBV5-1 and TRBJ2-3, with 9 bases that match TRBD2. Trimming at V came to 3 bases and at J to 0 bases, leaving 14 bases not matched to a gene. The germline V gene has CDR1 SGHRS and CDR2 YFSETQ. CDR3 length: 19 residues. The DNA of the CDR3 is TGCGCCAGCAGCTGGGCCCTCAGCGGGGGGCGTACTAGCACAGATACGCAGTATTTT. Encoded protein: CASSWALSGGRTSTDTQYF.

As to this clone: The sample carries other DNA sequences with the same CDR3. This chain joins TRBV5-1 and TRBJ1-4; TRBD1 matches 7 bases. This CDR3 is 14 amino acids long. With 0 bases clipped from V and 8 bases from J, the junction kept 4 bases outside the gene matches. Per the germline V gene, CDR1 is SGHRS and CDR2 is YFSETQ. The CDR3 here is CASSLEGAGEKLFF. CDR3 in DNA: TGCGCCAGCAGCTTGGAGGGGGCGGGGGAAAAACTGTTTTTT.

V is TRBV19 and J is TRBJ2-7, with 8 nucleotides matching TRBD1. Germline CDR1 reads LNHDA; CDR2 reads SQIVND (reference sequence). CDR3 length equals 14 residues. V was pared by 6 bases and J by 6 bases, with 10 bases of the junction left unmatched. The CDR3 sequence: CASSFGQGFGEQYF. CDR3 in DNA: TGTGCCAGTAGCTTCGGACAGGGCTTCGGCGAGCAGTACTTC.

The J gene is TRBJ1-4, the V gene TRBV5-6, with no clear D. V was pared by 1 base and J by 7 bases, with 5 bases between. Germline V gives CDR1 SGHDT, CDR2 YYEEEE. The CDR3 contains 12 residues. CDR3 in amino acids: CASSLSREKLFF. CDR3 nucleotide sequence: TGTGCCAGCAGCTTGTCTCGTGAAAAACTGTTTTTT.

The V call is TRBV4-3, the J call TRBJ1-2; no reliable D call. Trimming left V 0 bases short and J 12 bases short, with 17 bases between. The CDR3 loop spans 14 amino acids. Germline V CDR1 and CDR2: LGHNA, YSLEER. The CDR3 sequence: CASSQDLRKSLDTF. The CDR3 DNA sequence: TGCGCCAGCAGCCAAGATCTACGTAAGAGTTTGGACACCTTC.

The gene calls are TRBV7-7 and TRBJ2-2, with D perhaps matching TRBD1 (7 bases). This CDR3 comprises 14 residues. Looked up from germline, CDR1 is SSHAT and CDR2 is FNYEAQ (reference sequence). Trimming removed 4 bases from V and 7 bases from J, with 13 bases in between. CDR3 sequence: CASSSQGGFGELFF. The CDR3 DNA reads TGTGCCAGCAGCTCCCAGGGGGGTTTCGGGGAGCTGTTTTTT.

The rearrangement joins TRBV9 to TRBJ1-5; the match to TRBD1 covers 7 bases. Germline CDR1 SGDLS, CDR2 YYNGEE. The CDR3 consists of 15 residues. After removal of 3 bases from V and 4 bases from J, the junction contained 7 bases not matched to a gene. CDR3 nucleotide sequence: TGTGCCAGCAGCGCGAATTCAGGGGGGAATCAGCCCCAGCATTTT. This gives the protein CASSANSGGNQPQHF.

The genes are TRBV27 and TRBJ2-1; 10 positions agree with TRBD2. Germline V gives CDR1 MNHEY, CDR2 SMNVEV (reference sequence). This CDR3 comprises 14 residues. V lost 5 bases, J lost 7 bases, and 5 bases stayed unmatched. This CDR3 is CASSQTAGGNEQFF. CDR3 coding DNA: TGTGCCAGCAGTCAAACAGCGGGGGGGAATGAGCAGTTCTTC.

The chain carries TRBV5-1 and TRBJ2-7; 7 bases are shared with TRBD1. After removal of 2 bases from V and 2 bases from J, the junction contained 4 bases not matched to a gene. This CDR3 has 14 amino acids. Germline-derived CDR1 and CDR2 are SGHRS and YFSETQ. The CDR3, as DNA: TGCGCCAGCAGCTTTACAGGGGCCGCCTACGAGCAGTACTTC. It encodes CASSFTGAAYEQYF.

This chain uses TRBV18 with TRBJ1-5; 9 bases fit TRBD1. Germline-derived CDR1 and CDR2 are KGHSH and LQKENI. V shed 3 bases and J 5 bases; nucleotides not matched to a gene: 5. This CDR3 is built from 15 residues. CDR3 nucleotide sequence: TGTGCCAGCTCACCGGGACAGGGCTTTGATCAGCCCCAGCATTTT. Translating it yields CASSPGQGFDQPQHF.

The V and J genes are TRBV2 and TRBJ1-5, with 8 bases matching TRBD1. Trimming cost V 6 bases and J 1 base; bases outside gene matches: 2. The CDR3 runs 14 residues. The germline V gene encodes CDR1 SNHLY and CDR2 FYNNEI. CDR3 in amino acids: CASRRQGSNQPQHF. CDR3 nucleotides: TGTGCCAGCAGGAGACAGGGGAGCAATCAGCCCCAGCATTTT. Combining the CDR3 with reference TRBV2 and TRBJ1-5 gives the whole variable domain EPEVTQTPSHQVTQMGQEVILRCVPISNHLYFYWYRQILGQKVEFLVSFYNNEISEKSEIFDDQFSVERPDGSNFTLKIRSTKLEDSAMYFCASRRQGSNQPQHFGDGTRLSIL.

The chain carries TRBV6-5 and TRBJ2-7, with 8 bases fitting TRBD2. J was trimmed by 3 bases and V by 2 bases; bases with no gene match: 9. CDR1 and CDR2 (germline): MNHEY, SVGAGI. This CDR3 is 16 amino acids long. The CDR3: CASSYAGGLIVYEQYF. In nucleotides, the CDR3 is TGTGCCAGCAGTTACGCGGGGGGCCTGATAGTCTACGAGCAGTACTTC.

The chain recombines TRBV7-2 with TRBJ1-2; 8 nucleotides line up with TRBD1. Germline trimming cut 2 bases from V and 4 bases from J; bases unmatched to any gene: 3. Germline V gives CDR1 SGHTA, CDR2 FQGNSA. The CDR3 totals 14 residues. The CDR3 loop reads CASSLRTGPYGYTF. The CDR3 nucleotides read TGTGCCAGCAGCTTACGGACAGGGCCCTATGGCTACACCTTC.

This chain joins TRBV12-5 and TRBJ1-3, with 9 positions matching TRBD1. The CDR3 totals 18 residues. Trimming took 1 base from V and 0 from J; bases not matched to a gene: 7. The germline gives CDR1 LGHNT, CDR2 FRNRAP. The CDR3 DNA is TGTGCTAGTGGTTTGGCCCTGGGACAGGGACTCTCTGGAAACACCATATATTTT. Encoded protein: CASGLALGQGLSGNTIYF. Using reference TRBV12-5 and TRBJ1-3 for the parts outside the CDR3, the full variable domain is DARVTQTPRHKVTEMGQEVTMRCQPILGHNTVFWYRQTMMQGLELLAYFRNRAPLDDSGMPKDRFSAEMPDATLATLKIQPSEPRDSAVYFCASGLALGQGLSGNTIYFGEGSWLTVV.

V usage is TRBV5-1 and J usage is TRBJ2-3, with 12 bases aligning to TRBD2. CDR1 is SGHRS, CDR2 YFSETQ, per germline. After removal of 0 bases from V and 4 bases from J, the junction contained 3 bases not matched to a gene. The CDR3 loop spans 16 amino acids. The CDR3 is CASSLALAGGPDTQYF. The CDR3 DNA reads as TGCGCCAGCAGCTTGGCACTAGCGGGGGGTCCAGATACGCAGTATTTT.

The J gene is TRBJ1-2, the V gene TRBV9; 9 nucleotides match TRBD1. The V and J ends lost 3 bases and 4 bases, in that order; junction bases with no gene match: 10. The CDR3 length is 16 residues. Germline-derived CDR1 and CDR2 are SGDLS and YYNGEE. The CDR3: CASSGTGGGGSYGYTF. The CDR3 DNA follows: TGTGCCAGCAGCGGAACAGGGGGCGGTGGTAGCTATGGCTACACCTTC.

V gene TRBV19 combines with J gene TRBJ1-2, with TRBD1 matching over 8 bases. Germline V CDR1 and CDR2: LNHDA, SQIVND (reference sequence). Losses at the gene ends were 3 bases for V and 3 bases for J; bases not matched to a gene: 6. This CDR3 has 15 residues. The CDR3: CASSIDRGSDYGYTF. The CDR3 nucleotides read TGTGCCAGTAGTATCGACAGGGGATCCGACTATGGCTACACCTTC.

Here the CDR3 DNA reads TGCGCCAGCAGCTTGGGGCGGGGGCCATACGAGCAGTACTTC. This sequence encodes CASSLGRGPYEQYF. The chain links TRBV5-1 to TRBJ2-7; TRBD2 might be the D (7 bases). The CDR3 has 14 residues. Germline V gene sequence: CDR1 SGHRS, CDR2 YFSETQ. Trimming removed 0 bases from V and 4 bases from J, with 11 bases in between.

J is TRBJ1-1 and V is TRBV11-3, with D possibly TRBD1 on 6 matching bases. V was trimmed by 6 bases and J by 2 bases, leaving 10 bases between them. This CDR3 is built from 13 residues. Germline values: CDR1 SGHNT, CDR2 YENEEA. The CDR3 region is CASSRGGNTEAFF. In DNA form, the CDR3 reads TGTGCCAGCAGTCGGGGGGGCAACACTGAAGCTTTCTTT. Together with reference TRBV11-3 and TRBJ1-1, the CDR3 gives the full variable domain: EAGVVQSPRYKIIEKKQPVAFWCNPISGHNTLYWYLQNLGQGPELLIRYENEEAVDDSQLPKDRFSAERLKGVDSTLKIQPAELGDSAVYLCASSRGGNTEAFFGQGTRLTVV.

The gene calls are TRBV7-9 and TRBJ1-4; a possible D gene is TRBD1 (5 bases). Trimming shortened V by 5 bases and J by 0 bases, and 7 bases separated the two germline ends. Germline lookup yields CDR1 SEHNR and CDR2 FQNEAQ (reference sequence). This CDR3 is built from 14 residues. As DNA, the CDR3 is TGTGCCAGCAGCCCAGGGCCAACTAATGAAAAACTGTTTTTT. It codes for CASSPGPTNEKLFF.